One sample yielded the 23 T cell receptor beta chains listed below, sequenced in a study of immune evolution from preneoplasia to lung adenocarcinoma. Generated by immunoSEQ multiplex PCR, the TCRdb table keeps only in-frame clones and is missing some. Among under 10,000 clones listed, approximately 75% were seen once. Sequenced material: FFPE adjacent normal lung tissue. Receptor source: a person aged 60-79 years with lung adenocarcinoma.

J is TRBJ1-6 and V is TRBV27; possibly TRBD1 for D (5 bases). The CDR3 has 14 amino acids. Trimming removed 5 bases from V and 9 bases from J, with 14 bases in between. The germline V gene has CDR1 MNHEY and CDR2 SMNVEV (reference sequence). The CDR3 DNA sequence: TGTGCCAGCAGTCTGCCGGGACGGGCTTCACCCCTCCACTTT. Translation: CASSLPGRASPLHF.

J is TRBJ1-4 and V is TRBV6-5, with no clear D. The germline gives CDR1 MNHEY, CDR2 SVGAGI. Trimming took off 2 bases at V and 6 bases at J, with 10 bases between the two ends. The CDR3 is 14 residues long. CDR3 in amino acids: CASSYRGSDEKLFF. CDR3 in DNA: TGTGCCAGCAGTTACCGGGGATCCGATGAAAAACTGTTTTTT.

This clone was seen only a few times. The chain has TRBV14 and TRBJ2-7; TRBD1 matches at 7 bases. Per germline, CDR1 SGHDN and CDR2 FVKESK. With 5 bases clipped from V and 6 bases from J, the junction kept 4 bases outside the gene matches. The CDR3 extends over 12 amino acids. The CDR3 region is CASSGQGVEQYF. CDR3 DNA sequence: TGTGCCAGCAGCGGCCAGGGGGTCGAGCAGTACTTC.

The genes are TRBV5-1 and TRBJ1-3, with 9 bases identical to TRBD1. The CDR3 extends over 13 amino acids. The V and J ends lost 4 bases and 7 bases, in that order; junction bases with no gene match: 3. The germline gives CDR1 SGHRS, CDR2 YFSETQ. The CDR3 is CASSNGQGNTIYF. CDR3 in DNA: TGCGCCAGCAGCAATGGACAGGGGAACACCATATATTTT.

Only one count was recorded for this clone. V gene TRBV5-1 combines with J gene TRBJ2-2; D is undetermined. Trimming cost V 4 bases and J 1 base, with 14 bases left between them. The germline gives CDR1 SGHRS, CDR2 YFSETQ. The CDR3 runs 16 residues. The CDR3 is CASSTLSILNTGELFF. As DNA, the CDR3 is TGCGCCAGCAGCACCCTTTCAATCCTGAACACCGGGGAGCTGTTTTTT.

V gene TRBV11-2 combines with J gene TRBJ2-3; 7 bases line up with TRBD1. The J segment lost 4 bases and the V segment lost 5 bases, leaving 9 bases of the junction unmatched. Per germline, CDR1 SGHAT and CDR2 FQNNGV. The CDR3 covers 15 residues. CDR3 nucleotide sequence: TGTGCCAGCAGCAAAGTGACAGGGCTCTCAGATACGCAGTATTTT. Translation: CASSKVTGLSDTQYF.

The chain employs TRBV7-6 and TRBJ1-4; the match to TRBD1 covers 7 bases. Germline assignment: CDR1 SGHVS and CDR2 FNYEAQ. CDR3 length equals 14 residues. V trimming: 1 base; J trimming: 7 bases; junction bases outside the gene matches: 3. This chain's CDR3 is CASSLGQGSEKLFF. Here the CDR3 DNA reads TGTGCCAGCAGCTTAGGACAGGGTTCTGAAAAACTGTTTTTT.

The V and J genes are TRBV27 and TRBJ2-5; weak D call: TRBD2 (6 bases). The V gene's germline CDR1 is MNHEY and CDR2 SMNVEV (reference sequence). Between the trimmed V and J ends, which lost 3 bases and 5 bases, there was a span of 10 bases. The CDR3 has 13 amino acids. CDR3 DNA sequence: TGTGCCAGCAGTTTTGCGGGGAGGGAGACCCAGTACTTC. Translating it yields CASSFAGRETQYF.

The gene calls are TRBV13 and TRBJ2-7, with 7 bases aligning to TRBD1. Germline V CDR1 and CDR2: PRHDT, FYEKMQ (reference sequence). After removal of 6 bases from V and 4 bases from J, the junction contained 6 bases not matched to a gene. The CDR3 length is 13 residues. CDR3 sequence: CASRSGGSYEQYF. CDR3 coding DNA: TGTGCCAGCAGGTCAGGGGGAAGTTACGAGCAGTACTTC.

The chain uses TRBV2 and TRBJ1-5; no clear D gene. The germline V gene encodes CDR1 SNHLY and CDR2 FYNNEI. This CDR3 region has 14 residues. The V gene lost 2 bases and the J gene lost 0 bases, with 5 bases spanning the gap. The CDR3 protein is CASSETDSNQPQHF. DNA for the CDR3: TGTGCCAGCAGTGAAACAGATAGCAATCAGCCCCAGCATTTT.

This chain links TRBV6-5 with TRBJ1-2, with a weak D call TRBD1 (5 bases). The V end was cut by 6 bases, the J end by 1 base, with 9 bases between. Germline CDR1 is MNHEY and CDR2 is SVGAGI. The CDR3 sequence is 13 residues long. CDR3 sequence reads: CASSPQGNYGYTF. The CDR3 DNA is TGTGCCAGCAGCCCCCAGGGTAACTATGGCTACACCTTC.

The J gene is TRBJ2-5, the V gene TRBV14; 13 nucleotides match TRBD2. Germline CDR1 and CDR2: SGHDN and FVKESK. The CDR3 has 17 amino acids. Trimming at V came to 4 bases and at J to 1 base, leaving 6 bases not matched to a gene. The CDR3 spells CASSPRLAGGFQETQYF. CDR3 nucleotides: TGTGCCAGCAGCCCCAGACTAGCGGGGGGCTTCCAAGAGACCCAGTACTTC.

The J gene is TRBJ2-5, the V gene TRBV1. TRBV1 constitutes a pseudogene. This CDR3 contains 13 residues. The CDR3 sequence: CTSSQEWGKTQYF. The CDR3 nucleotides read TGCACCAGCAGCCAAGAGTGGGGAAAGACCCAGTACTTC.

This chain joins TRBV30 and TRBJ2-3; D remains unclear. Trimming took off 2 bases at V and 0 bases at J, with 12 bases between the two ends. Germline CDR1 and CDR2: GTSNPN and SVGIG (reference sequence). This CDR3 region has 15 residues. The CDR3 region has the DNA TGTGCCTGGAGTATCGGTGAACCGAGCACAGATACGCAGTATTTT. As protein: CAWSIGEPSTDTQYF.

The chain combines TRBV4-2 with TRBJ2-6; D perhaps matches TRBD2 (6 bases). With 0 bases removed from V and 2 bases from J, the gap between germline ends came to 8 bases. The CDR3 is 16 residues long. Germline CDR1 is LGHNA and CDR2 is YNFKEQ. This chain's CDR3 is CASSQDGGAGANVLTF. The CDR3 nucleotides read TGTGCCAGCAGCCAAGATGGCGGGGCTGGGGCCAACGTCCTGACTTTC.

The V call is TRBV2, the J call TRBJ1-1, with TRBD1 matching over 8 bases. The CDR3 runs to 12 residues. The V segment lost 10 bases and the J segment 4 bases; nucleotides outside the gene matches: 5. Germline CDR1 and CDR2: SNHLY and FYNNEI. The CDR3 region is CATATGVTEAFF. CDR3 DNA sequence: TGTGCCACCGCGACAGGGGTCACTGAAGCTTTCTTT.

The chain employs TRBV30 and TRBJ1-5; maybe TRBD1 (5 bases). CDR1 and CDR2 from the germline V gene are GTSNPN and SVGIG (reference sequence). The CDR3 runs to 13 residues. Deletions cut 0 bases from V and 6 bases from J, with 9 bases between. This CDR3 reads CAWSVKGAQPQHF. CDR3 bases: TGTGCCTGGAGTGTAAAAGGGGCTCAGCCCCAGCATTTT.

This clone was recorded only once. V usage is TRBV7-2 and J usage is TRBJ2-7, with D uncertain. Trimming shortened V by 1 base and J by 2 bases, and 12 bases separated the two germline ends. Per germline, CDR1 SGHTA and CDR2 FQGNSA. There are 15 residues in the CDR3. The CDR3 loop reads CASSLGYIATYEQYF. The CDR3 nucleotides are TGTGCCAGCAGCTTAGGGTATATCGCCACCTACGAGCAGTACTTC.

This clone was observed once. V and J are TRBV7-2 and TRBJ2-1; 11 bases are shared with TRBD2. This CDR3 comprises 16 residues. With 7 bases clipped from V and 8 bases from J, the junction kept 13 bases outside the gene matches. Germline V CDR1 and CDR2: SGHTA, FQGNSA. CDR3 residues: CASTLNLAGGSDEQFF. CDR3 coding DNA: TGTGCCAGCACCCTAAACCTAGCGGGAGGCTCGGATGAGCAGTTCTTC.

This clone is medium-sized (0.01 to 0.1%). Other DNA sequences from this sample encode an identical CDR3 as well. The chain uses TRBV5-1 and TRBJ1-1; D is ambiguous. The CDR3 is 14 residues long. Per germline, CDR1 SGHRS and CDR2 YFSETQ. V dropped 1 base and J dropped 1 base, with 8 bases sitting between them. This CDR3 reads CASSLSGWNTEAFF. In nucleotides, the CDR3 is TGCGCCAGCAGCTTGTCCGGTTGGAACACTGAAGCTTTCTTT.

The V gene is TRBV30, the J gene TRBJ1-5, with 8 bases that match TRBD1. V lost 3 bases to trimming and J lost 1 base; unmatched junction nucleotides: 2. The CDR3 loop spans 14 amino acids. CDR1 is GTSNPN and CDR2 is SVGIG in the germline V gene (reference sequence). CDR3 protein: CAWRGQASNQPQHF. The CDR3 nucleotides are TGTGCCTGGAGGGGACAGGCAAGCAATCAGCCCCAGCATTTT.

A remark on this clone: An end of the junction does not agree with germline; a read error may underlie this. CDR3 sequence reads: CASRYELYGYTF. In DNA form, the CDR3 reads TGTGCCAGCCGTTACGAACTCTATGGCTACACCTTC. This rearrangement joins TRBV6-6 to TRBJ1-2; no definite D call. The CDR3 runs to 12 residues. From germline, CDR1 is MNHNY and CDR2 SVGAGI (reference sequence).

The chain employs TRBV4-1 and TRBJ2-2; D is perhaps TRBD2 (6 bases). V was shortened by 4 bases and J by 8 bases, with 17 bases between the two germline ends. Per the germline V gene, CDR1 is MGHRA and CDR2 is YSYEKL. The CDR3 has 15 amino acids. As DNA, the CDR3 is TGCGCCAGCAGCCCTCGGGACTCTTTGACTGGGGAGCTGTTTTTT. Amino acids: CASSPRDSLTGELFF.